This TCR beta chain derives from a study of T cell responses to AZD1222 COVID-19 vaccine. Whole-study results and caveats: Spike as a whole was targeted by vaccine-associated CD4 TCRs, dominant at 160-218 and 743-854.

Notes on this clone: Its antigen is currently unknown.

V was trimmed by 0 bases and J by 1 base, leaving 15 bases between them. CDR1 and CDR2 from the germline V gene are LNHNV and YYDKDF (reference sequence). This CDR3 is 17 amino acids long. Sequencing used immunoSEQ multiplex PCR; TCRdb keeps in-frame clones, though not all of them. The sample holds over 95,000 clones, roughly 90% seen once. The sequencing here drew on peripheral blood, taken on day 0 of AZD1222 vaccination. This chain links TRBV15 with TRBJ1-1; possibly TRBD1 for D (6 bases). The sequence was collected from an adult in good health. The CDR3 region is CATSREFGGGGNTEAFF. The CDR3 nucleotides are TGTGCCACCAGCAGAGAGTTCGGCGGAGGGGGGAACACTGAAGCTTTCTTT.